The 7 T cell receptor beta chains in this list originate from one sample, sequenced in a study of cytomegalovirus exposure and HLA in healthy donors. The PCR was carried out with 60 Vbeta primers and 13 Jbeta primers. Some clones are missing from TCRdb's copy, which holds only in-frame ones; the method was immunoSEQ multiplex PCR. Recorded here are roughly 53,000 clones; the top ten clones represent 9.5% to 15%. The sample consisted of PBMCs. Receptors originate from a man aged 18 to 35 in good health and CMV-seropositive.

This sequence joins TRBV15 and TRBJ2-7; 7 bases agree with TRBD2. V was pared by 5 bases and J by 2 bases, with 15 bases of the junction left unmatched. Germline CDR1 and CDR2: LNHNV and YYDKDF (reference sequence). The CDR3 totals 17 residues. The CDR3 DNA reads as TGTGCCACCAGCCCAACAAGTTCCGCGACTAGCCCCTACGAGCAGTACTTC. Amino acid sequence: CATSPTSSATSPYEQYF.

This chain joins TRBV2 and TRBJ2-5; the D gene is possibly TRBD2 (7 bases). Looked up from germline, CDR1 is SNHLY and CDR2 is FYNNEI. With 7 bases removed from V and 4 bases from J, the gap between germline ends came to 10 bases. The CDR3 totals 12 residues. The CDR3 spells CASKGGGETQYF. The CDR3 DNA sequence: TGTGCCAGCAAGGGGGGGGGAGAGACCCAGTACTTC. Combining the CDR3 with reference TRBV2 and TRBJ2-5 gives the whole variable domain EPEVTQTPSHQVTQMGQEVILRCVPISNHLYFYWYRQILGQKVEFLVSFYNNEISEKSEIFDDQFSVERPDGSNFTLKIRSTKLEDSAMYFCASKGGGETQYFGPGTRLLVL.

The chain is built from TRBV19 and TRBJ1-4; 9 nucleotides agree with TRBD1. This CDR3 is built from 16 residues. The V segment lost 3 bases and the J segment 5 bases; nucleotides outside the gene matches: 7. Germline CDR1 reads LNHDA; CDR2 reads SQIVND (reference sequence). The CDR3 sequence: CASSIPGTGINEKLFF. CDR3 DNA sequence: TGTGCCAGTAGTATCCCCGGGACAGGGATAAATGAAAAACTGTTTTTT.

V usage is TRBV7-9 and J usage is TRBJ2-7; 7 positions match TRBD1. Per the germline V gene, CDR1 is SEHNR and CDR2 is FQNEAQ (reference sequence). After removal of 3 bases from V and 5 bases from J, the junction contained 4 bases not matched to a gene. The CDR3 is 13 residues long. Here the CDR3 reads CASSLPGTDEQYF. CDR3 sequence (DNA): TGTGCCAGCAGCTTGCCCGGGACAGACGAGCAGTACTTC.

This chain joins TRBV15 and TRBJ1-6; the D gene is possibly TRBD1 (5 bases). The germline CDR1 and CDR2 sequences are LNHNV and YYDKDF (reference sequence). CDR3 size: 14 residues. V lost 6 bases and J lost 6, with 12 bases in between. The CDR3 DNA reads as TGTGCCACCAGGTCAGGGTTGCGTAATTCACCCCTCCACTTT. Translation gives CATRSGLRNSPLHF.

The V gene is TRBV12-5, the J gene TRBJ2-7, with 8 bases lining up with TRBD1. After removal of 2 bases from V and 4 bases from J, the junction contained 7 bases not matched to a gene. Germline V gene sequence: CDR1 LGHNT, CDR2 FRNRAP. The CDR3 sequence is 15 residues long. The CDR3 spells CASGLSRTGKYEQYF. The DNA of the CDR3 is TGTGCTAGTGGTTTGTCACGGACAGGGAAGTACGAGCAGTACTTC.

The rearrangement uses TRBV19 and TRBJ2-5; 8 bases line up with TRBD1. The better agreement between TRBJ2-7 and the DNA end casts doubt on the J call. This CDR3 spans 14 amino acids. Germline V CDR1 and CDR2: LNHDA, SQIVND (reference sequence). The CDR3 DNA follows: TGTGCCAGTAGTATCCGGACAGGGTTCTACGAGCAGTACTTC. This codes for CASSIRTGFYEQYF.